This TCR beta chain was sequenced in a study of control samples from healthy donors and cancer patients. There are 19 residues in the CDR3. Trimming pared 1 base from V and 4 bases from J, leaving 22 bases between. From germline, CDR1 is SGHVS and CDR2 FNYEAQ. Clones were read by immunoSEQ multiplex PCR, and TCRdb kept only the in-frame ones, dropping some. In the table there are about 60,000 clones, about 82% of which are singletons. This chain joins TRBV7-6 and TRBJ1-4, with D unresolved. This clonotype originated in a man aged 35 to 55 in good health. Sequences were obtained from blood. CDR3 in amino acids: CASSLVMLVQARLNEKLFF. The CDR3, as DNA: TGTGCCAGCAGCTTAGTTATGTTGGTTCAGGCTCGCCTTAATGAAAAACTGTTTTTT. The full variable domain, completed using reference TRBV7-6 and TRBJ1-4, is GAGVSQSPRYKVTKRGQDVALRCDPISGHVSLYWYRQALGQGPEFLTYFNYEAQQDKSGLPNDRFSAERPEGSISTLTIQRTEQRDSAMYRCASSLVMLVQARLNEKLFFGSGTQLSVL.